Listed here are 5 T cell receptor beta chains from one sample, sequenced in a study of response to subunit inactivated influenza vaccine. TCRdb ran MiXCR on the RT-PCR reads and lists one entry per CDR3 protein. The sample holds roughly 670,000 distinct CDR3 sequences, about 15% seen once. The sequencing used PBMCs from blood, collected 14 to 15 days before vaccination. The receptor source for this set is a man aged 45-65 years who received an inactivated influenza vaccine.

This clonotype was seen ten or more times. The CDR3 here is CASRSVGGYEQYF. In DNA, the CDR3 is TGTGCCAGCAGATCGGTCGGCGGCTACGAGCAGTACTTC. The chain recombines TRBV12-3 or TRBV12-4 with TRBJ2-7; D is uncertain. The germline V and J ends were trimmed by 6 bases and 3 bases, with 12 bases remaining between them. This CDR3 is built from 13 residues.

In this sample, this clonotype turned up a few times. This chain uses TRBV3-1 with TRBJ2-5; 8 nucleotides agree with TRBD2. Germline lookup yields CDR1 LGHDT and CDR2 YNNKEL (reference sequence). The V gene end was trimmed by 4 bases and the J gene end by 2 bases; junction bases not matched to a gene: 9. This CDR3 comprises 16 residues. CDR3 amino acids: CASSPERTSLQETQYF. CDR3 coding DNA: TGTGCCAGCAGCCCTGAACGGACTAGCCTTCAAGAGACCCAGTACTTC.

The chain joins TRBV20-1 to TRBJ2-1; 10 bases match TRBD1. This CDR3 comprises 17 residues. The V gene's germline CDR1 is DFQATT and CDR2 SNEGSKA (reference sequence). J lost 5 bases, V lost 3 bases, and 13 bases had no gene match. Here the CDR3 reads CSASYPTGTGVHNEQFF. DNA for the CDR3: TGCAGTGCTAGTTACCCTACCGGGACAGGGGTTCACAATGAGCAGTTCTTC.

The chain recombines TRBV11-2 with TRBJ2-2, with 7 bases identical to TRBD1. The CDR3 sequence is 15 residues long. The V and J ends lost 1 base and 3 bases, in that order; junction bases with no gene match: 2. In germline, CDR1 is SGHAT, CDR2 FQNNGV. The CDR3 DNA is TGTGCCAGCAGCTTAGCTCAGGGGGACACCGGGGAGCTGTTTTTT. Translating it yields CASSLAQGDTGELFF.

The J gene is TRBJ2-2, the V gene TRBV6-2 or TRBV6-3, with TRBD1 matching over 7 bases. The germline V gene has CDR1 MNHEY and CDR2 SVGEGT. This CDR3 is 18 amino acids long. The V gene end was trimmed by 6 bases and the J gene end by 1 base; junction bases not matched to a gene: 14. The CDR3 DNA sequence: TGTGCCAGCAGGAGAGGGGGCCGTGACCCCCAGAACACCGGGGAGCTGTTTTTT. Translated, it gives CASRRGGRDPQNTGELFF.